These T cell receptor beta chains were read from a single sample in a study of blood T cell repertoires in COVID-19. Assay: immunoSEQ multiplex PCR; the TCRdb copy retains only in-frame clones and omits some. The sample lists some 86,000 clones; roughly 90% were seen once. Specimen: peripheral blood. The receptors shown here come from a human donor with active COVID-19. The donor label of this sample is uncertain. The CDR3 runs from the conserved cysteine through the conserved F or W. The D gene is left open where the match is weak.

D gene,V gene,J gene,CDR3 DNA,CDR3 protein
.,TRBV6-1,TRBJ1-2,TGTGCCAGCAGTGAAACTACTCAGGGTAACTATGGCTACACCTTC,CASSETTQGNYGYTF
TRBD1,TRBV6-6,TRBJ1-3,TGTGCCAGCAGGCGGACAGGGGGAACTGGAAACACCATATATTTT,CASRRTGGTGNTIYF
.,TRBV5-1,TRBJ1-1,TGCGCCAGCAGCTTGTCGTTGAACACTGAAGCTTTCTTT,CASSLSLNTEAFF
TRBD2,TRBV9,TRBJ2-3,TGTGCCAGCACTGAGGGACTAGCGGGGGTTCCCACAGATACGCAGTATTTT,CASTEGLAGVPTDTQYF
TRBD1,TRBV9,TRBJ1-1,TGTGCCAGCAGCGTAGGTGGACAGGGGGCTTTGAACACTGAAGCTTTCTTT,CASSVGGQGALNTEAFF
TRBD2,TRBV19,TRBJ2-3,TGTGCCAGTAGGACCTCCCTGGCGGGAGATAACACAGATACGCAGTATTTT,CASRTSLAGDNTDTQYF
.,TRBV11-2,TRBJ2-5,TGTGCCAGCAGCGAATACATGACAGCAGGAAACCAAGAGACCCAGTACTTC,CASSEYMTAGNQETQYF
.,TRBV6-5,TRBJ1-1,TGTGCCAGCAGCTACCTAGGGGCCACTGAAGCTTTCTTT,CASSYLGATEAFF
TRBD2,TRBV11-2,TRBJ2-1,TGTGCCAGCAGCTCATTCGGGCGGGGGGGTTACAATGAGCAGTTCTTC,CASSSFGRGGYNEQFF
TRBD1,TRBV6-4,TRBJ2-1,TGTGCCAGCAGTGACTCTGACAGGGGTGAGCAGTTCTTC,CASSDSDRGEQFF
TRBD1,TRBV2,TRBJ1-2,TGTGCCGGCGGACAGGGGGCGATCTATGGCTACACCTTC,CAGGQGAIYGYTF
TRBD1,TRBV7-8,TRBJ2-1,TGTGCCAGCAGCTTAGCTTCAGGGGGCGGCTACAATGAGCAGTTCTTC,CASSLASGGGYNEQFF
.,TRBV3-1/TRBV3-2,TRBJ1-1,TGTGCCAGCTCCCAGGGATTGGGCACTGAAGCTTTCTTT,CASSQGLGTEAFF
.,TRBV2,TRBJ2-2,TGTGCCAGCACTATAAACACCGGGGAGCTGTTTTTT,CASTINTGELFF